A single sample is the source of the 32 T cell receptor beta chains below, sequenced in a study of CD8+ T cells in alopecia areata. RNA extraction and reverse transcription yielded cDNA as sequencing template. Using immunoSEQ multiplex PCR, the repertoire was profiled, and TCRdb retains in-frame clones only, with some absent. The repertoire consists of 150,000 or so clones, with about 60% occurring once and the leading ten covering 4.8%. Sequenced material: CD4+ T cells sorted from blood. All receptors derive from a human donor in good health.

This chain connects TRBV6-1 to TRBJ2-5; D may be TRBD2 (5 bases). The V end was cut by 7 bases, the J end by 8 bases, with 8 bases between. Germline CDR1 MNHNS, CDR2 SASEGT. The CDR3 covers 10 residues. The CDR3 protein is CASKGSTQYF. For the CDR3, the DNA is TGTGCCAGCAAAGGGAGCACCCAGTACTTC.

This clone was detected a few times. The chain carries TRBV29-1 and TRBJ1-4; D call uncertain. V was shortened by 4 bases and J by 4 bases, with 13 bases between the two germline ends. The CDR3 covers 14 residues. Germline V gene sequence: CDR1 SQVTM, CDR2 ANQGSEA. The chain's CDR3 is CSVGSTPRNEKLFF. Written as DNA, the CDR3 is TGCAGCGTTGGCTCGACACCTCGTAATGAAAAACTGTTTTTT. The variable domain in full, completed from reference TRBV29-1 and TRBJ1-4, reads SAVISQKPSRDICQRGTSLTIQCQVDSQVTMMFWYRQQPGQSLTLIATANQGSEATYESGFVIDKFPISRPNLTFSTLTVSNMSPEDSSIYLCSVGSTPRNEKLFFGSGTQLSVL.

The chain has TRBV15 and TRBJ2-7; D is unclear. The CDR3 consists of 12 residues. CDR1 and CDR2 from the germline V gene are LNHNV and YYDKDF (reference sequence). Deletions cut 0 bases from V and 6 bases from J, with 6 bases between. The CDR3 reads CATSREGVEQYF. In DNA, the CDR3 is TGTGCCACCAGCAGAGAAGGAGTCGAGCAGTACTTC.

This rearrangement joins TRBV5-6 to TRBJ2-4; 13 nucleotides line up with TRBD2. CDR3 length: 19 amino acids. The V segment lost 3 bases and the J segment 0 bases; nucleotides outside the gene matches: 9. Germline V CDR1 and CDR2: SGHDT, YYEEEE. The CDR3 DNA reads TGTGCCAGCAGCTCTACCGGGACTAGCGGGGCCCTAGCCAAAAACATTCAGTACTTC. Translation gives CASSSTGTSGALAKNIQYF.

There are a few counts of this clone. A junction end diverges from the germline sequence, so it may reflect a read error. V and J are TRBV6-5 and TRBJ2-1; D gene uncertain. This CDR3 is built from 16 residues. CDR1 is MNHEY and CDR2 is SVGAGI in the germline V gene. Here the CDR3 DNA reads TGTGCCAGCAGTAACTCCGGACCCCCAGATGGGAATGAGCAGTTCTTC. It codes for CASSNSGPPDGNEQFF.

J is TRBJ2-2 and V is TRBV7-7; D unresolved. The germline gives CDR1 SSHAT, CDR2 FNYEAQ (reference sequence). CDR3 length: 16 amino acids. Trimming took off 4 bases at V and 0 bases at J, with 12 bases between the two ends. The CDR3 spells CASSSIQTANTGELFF. The CDR3 nucleotides read TGTGCCAGCAGCTCAATACAGACTGCGAACACCGGGGAGCTGTTTTTT.

The V call is TRBV28, the J call TRBJ2-7; no definite D call. Deletions cut 8 bases from V and 5 bases from J, with 10 bases between. CDR1 is MDHEN, CDR2 SYDVKM, per germline. This CDR3 has 11 amino acids. CDR3 DNA sequence: TGTGCCAGCTTTTCGTCACACGAGCAGTACTTC. Its translation: CASFSSHEQYF.

The gene calls are TRBV29-1 and TRBJ2-7; 8 bases map to TRBD1. Germline assignment: CDR1 SQVTM and CDR2 ANQGSEA. V shed 7 bases and J 0 bases; nucleotides not matched to a gene: 11. The CDR3 runs 15 residues. The CDR3 sequence: CSATGGYAISYEQYF. The DNA for the CDR3 is TGCAGCGCCACAGGGGGGTACGCGATCTCCTACGAGCAGTACTTC.

This clone was counted between two and nine times. The J gene is TRBJ2-5, the V gene TRBV29-1; 9 nucleotides align to TRBD1. The V gene's germline CDR1 is SQVTM and CDR2 ANQGSEA. The CDR3 covers 13 residues. The ends lost 8 bases at V and 3 bases at J; junction bases unmatched: 7. CDR3 sequence (DNA): TGCAGCACCATACAGGGGGCAGAAGAGACCCAGTACTTC. The encoded protein is CSTIQGAEETQYF. Together with reference TRBV29-1 and TRBJ2-5, the CDR3 gives the full variable domain: SAVISQKPSRDICQRGTSLTIQCQVDSQVTMMFWYRQQPGQSLTLIATANQGSEATYESGFVIDKFPISRPNLTFSTLTVSNMSPEDSSIYLCSTIQGAEETQYFGPGTRLLVL.

Comments on this clone: Other DNA sequences in this specimen translate into the identical CDR3. The chain has TRBV9 and TRBJ2-5; D possibly corresponds to TRBD1 (5 bases). The V end was cut by 0 bases, the J end by 5 bases, with 5 bases between. This CDR3 region has 12 residues. In germline, CDR1 is SGDLS, CDR2 YYNGEE. Here the CDR3 reads CASSVGGETQYF. In DNA, the CDR3 is TGTGCCAGCAGCGTAGGGGGCGAGACCCAGTACTTC.

The chain uses TRBV18 and TRBJ1-4; D uncertain. The CDR3 is made up of 15 amino acids. V dropped 3 bases and J dropped 8 bases, with 16 bases sitting between them. Germline CDR1 and CDR2: KGHSH and LQKENI. The CDR3 DNA sequence: TGTGCCAGCTCACCGACTGTGGGAGTAGGAGAAAAACTGTTTTTT. Translated: CASSPTVGVGEKLFF.

This clone was counted once. The chain combines TRBV7-2 with TRBJ2-4; D tentatively reads TRBD1 or TRBD2 (5 bases each). V dropped 7 bases and J dropped 5 bases, with 15 bases sitting between them. The V gene's germline CDR1 is SGHTA and CDR2 FQGNSA. The CDR3 runs 14 residues. The DNA of the CDR3 is TGTGCCAGCAAGTCAGGGCCCGGGGAAAACATTCAGTACTTC. Its protein product is CASKSGPGENIQYF.

V usage is TRBV27 and J usage is TRBJ1-4; D gene uncertain. Germline CDR1 reads MNHEY; CDR2 reads SMNVEV (reference sequence). Deletions cut 6 bases from V and 3 bases from J, with 11 bases between. The CDR3 contains 14 residues. The CDR3 DNA reads TGTGCCAGCAGAGGGAGTTTGGCTAATGAAAAACTGTTTTTT. Its protein product is CASRGSLANEKLFF.

The chain combines TRBV4-1 with TRBJ2-7, with 10 bases lining up with TRBD1. The CDR3 has 18 amino acids. V trimming: 0 bases; J trimming: 3 bases; junction bases outside the gene matches: 11. Germline V gene data show CDR1 as MGHRA and CDR2 as YSYEKL. CDR3 sequence (DNA): TGCGCCAGCAGCCAAGATCTCATCCGGGACAGGGGCTACTACGAGCAGTACTTC. It encodes CASSQDLIRDRGYYEQYF.

The rearrangement joins TRBV28 to TRBJ2-1; the match to TRBD2 covers 12 bases. Losses at the gene ends were 6 bases for V and 6 bases for J; bases not matched to a gene: 6. Germline CDR1 MDHEN, CDR2 SYDVKM. This CDR3 has 15 residues. The CDR3 protein is CASRPRLAGVNEQFF. The CDR3 region has the DNA TGTGCCAGCAGACCCCGACTAGCGGGAGTCAATGAGCAGTTCTTC.

The sample holds a few counts of this clone. This chain connects TRBV19 to TRBJ2-3, with 12 bases fitting TRBD2. V was clipped by 5 bases and J by 3 bases; unmatched bases: 3. Germline CDR1 and CDR2: LNHDA and SQIVND (reference sequence). CDR3 length: 15 residues. CDR3 amino acids: CASSLLAGGTDTQYF. CDR3 in DNA: TGTGCCAGTAGTCTACTAGCGGGAGGAACAGATACGCAGTATTTT.

The chain employs TRBV15 and TRBJ2-7, with D possibly matching TRBD1 (5 bases). The germline CDR1 and CDR2 sequences are LNHNV and YYDKDF (reference sequence). V shed 0 bases and J shed 3 bases, with 6 bases lying between them. The length of the CDR3 is 13 residues. This chain's CDR3 is CATSRDQGYEQYF. CDR3 sequence (DNA): TGTGCCACCAGCAGAGATCAGGGCTACGAGCAGTACTTC.

The V and J genes are TRBV7-8 and TRBJ1-5; tentatively, D is TRBD1 (6 bases). In germline, CDR1 is SGHVS, CDR2 FQNEAQ. The CDR3 is 15 residues long. The ends were cut back, 0 bases at V and 5 bases at J, with 11 bases in the middle. The CDR3 protein is CASSLAGTRDQPQHF. CDR3 in DNA: TGTGCCAGCAGCTTAGCGGGGACACGCGATCAGCCCCAGCATTTT.

The chain couples TRBV4-2 to TRBJ2-3; D ambiguous. V was clipped by 0 bases and J by 1 base, with 5 bases between them. The CDR3 length is 14 residues. From germline, CDR1 is LGHNA and CDR2 YNFKEQ. The CDR3 is CASSQDFRTDTQYF. For the CDR3, the DNA is TGTGCCAGCAGCCAAGATTTCCGCACAGATACGCAGTATTTT.

The genes are TRBV29-1 and TRBJ2-7, with TRBD2 identical over 8 bases. V was pared by 5 bases and J by 5 bases, with 11 bases of the junction left unmatched. This CDR3 comprises 14 residues. Germline CDR1 SQVTM, CDR2 ANQGSEA. DNA of the CDR3: TGCAGCGTTTTACTTAGCGGGACGTTGAACGAGCAGTACTTC. Translation: CSVLLSGTLNEQYF.

CDR3 in DNA: TGTGCCAGCAGTGAAGTAGTCACCGGGGAGCTGTTTTTT. It is translated as CASSEVVTGELFF. The chain recombines TRBV2 with TRBJ2-2; D is ambiguous. Germline V gene lookup returns CDR1 SNHLY and CDR2 FYNNEI. The CDR3 extends over 13 amino acids. Between the trimmed V and J ends, which lost 1 base and 4 bases, there was a span of 4 bases.

This clone occurred a few times. J is TRBJ1-2 and V is TRBV29-1, with unresolved D. The V and J ends lost 1 base and 1 base respectively, with 13 bases between them. This CDR3 spans 15 amino acids. CDR1 and CDR2 (germline): SQVTM, ANQGSEA. The CDR3 protein is CSVEVGRGGNYGYTF. The CDR3 coding sequence is TGCAGCGTTGAAGTAGGAAGAGGTGGTAACTATGGCTACACCTTC. The whole variable domain, filled in from reference TRBV29-1 and TRBJ1-2, reads SAVISQKPSRDICQRGTSLTIQCQVDSQVTMMFWYRQQPGQSLTLIATANQGSEATYESGFVIDKFPISRPNLTFSTLTVSNMSPEDSSIYLCSVEVGRGGNYGYTFGSGTRLTVV.

V is TRBV29-1 and J is TRBJ1-4, with D hard to call. This CDR3 contains 11 residues. The V and J ends lost 6 bases and 5 bases respectively, with 7 bases between them. The germline V gene has CDR1 SQVTM and CDR2 ANQGSEA. The CDR3 nucleotides read TGCAGCGTGGAGGTCAATGAAAAACTGTTTTTT. It codes for CSVEVNEKLFF.

The chain combines TRBV5-1 with TRBJ2-7; D may be TRBD1 (6 bases). The CDR3 loop spans 13 amino acids. With 5 bases removed from V and 4 bases from J, the gap between germline ends came to 13 bases. Per germline, CDR1 SGHRS and CDR2 YFSETQ. The CDR3 is CASSLDRWYEQYF. The CDR3 nucleotides read TGCGCCAGCAGTCTTGACAGGTGGTACGAGCAGTACTTC.

The CDR3, as DNA: TGCGCCAGCAGCTTGACGGGAGGGCAAGAAGATACGCAGTATTTT. It translates to CASSLTGGQEDTQYF. The V gene is TRBV5-1, the J gene TRBJ2-3; 8 nucleotides match TRBD2. The CDR3 is 15 amino acids. The junction had 6 bases not matched to a gene; V was cut back by 1 base and J by 5 bases. Germline CDR1 reads SGHRS; CDR2 reads YFSETQ.

The V and J genes are TRBV9 and TRBJ2-5; 7 positions agree with TRBD1. The V gene end was trimmed by 0 bases and the J gene end by 3 bases; junction bases not matched to a gene: 5. The CDR3 totals 15 residues. From germline, CDR1 is SGDLS and CDR2 YYNGEE. CDR3 DNA sequence: TGTGCCAGCAGCGTAGGGGTGGGGACAGAAGAGACCCAGTACTTC. Amino acid sequence: CASSVGVGTEETQYF.

This clone was picked up one time. The V and J genes are TRBV27 and TRBJ2-3; TRBD1 matches at 9 bases. The J segment lost 5 bases and the V segment lost 6 bases, leaving 6 bases of the junction unmatched. Germline V gene data show CDR1 as MNHEY and CDR2 as SMNVEV (reference sequence). The CDR3 contains 14 residues. The CDR3, as DNA: TGTGCCAGCAGGAAACAGGGGGCAGGAGATACGCAGTATTTT. It translates to CASRKQGAGDTQYF.

J is TRBJ1-2 and V is TRBV30; D possibly corresponds to TRBD1 (6 bases). The CDR3 totals 12 residues. Germline V gene sequence: CDR1 GTSNPN, CDR2 SVGIG (reference sequence). V was clipped by 4 bases and J by 0 bases, with 6 bases between them. CDR3 region: CAWKGANYGYTF. The DNA of the CDR3 is TGTGCCTGGAAGGGGGCTAACTATGGCTACACCTTC.

The chain couples TRBV14 to TRBJ1-2, with D possibly being TRBD1 (5 bases). Germline V lookup: CDR1 SGHDN, CDR2 FVKESK. The CDR3 runs 16 residues. Between the trimmed V and J ends, which lost 2 bases and 6 bases, there was a span of 19 bases. CDR3 sequence reads: CASSQTLGRDFDGYTF. The CDR3 DNA is TGTGCCAGCAGCCAAACCCTGGGGCGGGATTTTGATGGCTACACCTTC.

The chain recombines TRBV30 with TRBJ1-2; TRBD1 matches at 8 bases. The CDR3 has 13 residues. Germline CDR1 GTSNPN, CDR2 SVGIG (reference sequence). The V gene end was trimmed by 4 bases and the J gene end by 5 bases; junction bases not matched to a gene: 6. The DNA for the CDR3 is TGTGCCTGGACCCCCAGGGGGCTTTATGGCTACACCTTC. Its translation: CAWTPRGLYGYTF.

This chain uses TRBV29-1 with TRBJ1-5; the match to TRBD1 covers 9 bases. The V gene's germline CDR1 is SQVTM and CDR2 ANQGSEA. There are 14 residues in the CDR3. The V and J ends lost 4 bases and 4 bases, in that order; junction bases with no gene match: 5. The CDR3 coding sequence is TGCAGCGTTGGGACAGGGGAACCGAATCAGCCCCAGCATTTT. This translates into CSVGTGEPNQPQHF.

This clone was seen more than once but under ten times. V usage is TRBV6-6 and J usage is TRBJ1-3; D remains unclear. The CDR3 is 14 residues long. Germline CDR1 is MNHNY and CDR2 is SVGAGI (reference sequence). Trimming cost V 4 bases and J 0 bases, with 7 bases left between them. The CDR3 spells CASSSGYSGNTIYF. CDR3 in DNA: TGTGCCAGCAGTTCAGGATACTCTGGAAACACCATATATTTT.